A few counts support the clone carrying this TCR beta chain. Its target is not known. Quantitative 5'-RACE with molecular barcodes was used to make the TCR beta libraries. TCRdb reanalysed the 5' RACE reads using MiXCR and keeps one entry per CDR3 protein. The data contain under 950,000 distinct CDR3 sequences, under 20% of them singletons. Germline lookup yields CDR1 SEHNR and CDR2 FQNEAQ (reference sequence). V lost 4 bases to trimming and J lost 5 bases; unmatched junction nucleotides: 11. This CDR3 spans 16 amino acids. This entry belongs to a study of CD8 T cells in ankylosing spondylitis. Notes on the study in general: What seemed typical of ankylosing spondylitis blood was a TCR beta motif built from several highly homologous variants. Clones linked to the disease showed a CD8+ phenotype. They occurred at relatively low frequencies in peripheral blood. Some of the motif variants had earlier been found in reactive arthritis patients' fluid and blood. The clones that were linked to disease were reported to be significantly enriched in matched synovial fluid samples from ankylosing spondylitis patients.

V and J are TRBV7-9 and TRBJ2-5; 9 bases line up with TRBD2. The sequence was obtained from a male donor with ankylosing spondylitis. The material sequenced was blood, either unsorted or a sorted T cell fraction (not recorded which). CDR3 in DNA: TGTGCCAGCAGCTCCTTAGCGGGGGCGAACTGGGAGACCCAGTACTTC. It encodes CASSSLAGANWETQYF.